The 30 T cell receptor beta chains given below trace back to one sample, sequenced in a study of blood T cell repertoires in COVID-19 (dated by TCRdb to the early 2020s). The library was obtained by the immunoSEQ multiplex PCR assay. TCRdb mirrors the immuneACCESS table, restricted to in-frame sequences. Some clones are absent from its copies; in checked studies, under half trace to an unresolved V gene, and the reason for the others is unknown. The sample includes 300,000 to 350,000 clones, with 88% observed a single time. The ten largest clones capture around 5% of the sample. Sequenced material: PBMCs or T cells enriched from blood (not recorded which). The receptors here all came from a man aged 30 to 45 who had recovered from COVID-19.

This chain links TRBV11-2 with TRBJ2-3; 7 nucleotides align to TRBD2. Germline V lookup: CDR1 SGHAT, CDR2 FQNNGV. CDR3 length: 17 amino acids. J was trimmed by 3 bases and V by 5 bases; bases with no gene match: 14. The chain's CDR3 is CASSPRTIAGDTDTQYF. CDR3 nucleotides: TGTGCCAGCAGCCCGCGGACGATCGCGGGGGATACAGATACGCAGTATTTT.

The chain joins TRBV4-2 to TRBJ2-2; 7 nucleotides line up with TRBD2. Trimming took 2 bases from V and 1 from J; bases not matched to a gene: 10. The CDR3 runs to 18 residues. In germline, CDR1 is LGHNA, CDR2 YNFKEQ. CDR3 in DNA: TGTGCCAGCAGCCAACTTAGACCGGGACTAATGAACACCGGGGAGCTGTTTTTT. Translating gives CASSQLRPGLMNTGELFF.

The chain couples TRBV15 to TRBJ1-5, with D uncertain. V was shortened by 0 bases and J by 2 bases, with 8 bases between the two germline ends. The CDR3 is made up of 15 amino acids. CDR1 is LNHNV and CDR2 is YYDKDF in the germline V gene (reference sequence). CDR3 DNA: TGTGCCACCAGCAGAGATTTAACTGGCAATCAGCCCCAGCATTTT. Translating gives CATSRDLTGNQPQHF.

The CDR3 nucleotides are TGTGCCAGCAAGTGGTTAGCGGGGGACACAGATACGCAGTATTTT. Amino acid sequence: CASKWLAGDTDTQYF. The chain carries TRBV6-5 and TRBJ2-3, with 9 bases aligning to TRBD2. Germline loops: CDR1 MNHEY, CDR2 SVGAGI. This CDR3 spans 15 amino acids. V dropped 7 bases and J dropped 2; count of bases not matched to a gene: 7.

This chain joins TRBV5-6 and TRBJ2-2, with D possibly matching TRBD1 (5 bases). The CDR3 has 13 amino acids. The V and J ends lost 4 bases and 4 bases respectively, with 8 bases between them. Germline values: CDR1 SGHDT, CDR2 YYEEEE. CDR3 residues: CASSLTVTGELFF. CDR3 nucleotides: TGTGCCAGCAGCCTGACAGTCACCGGGGAGCTGTTTTTT.

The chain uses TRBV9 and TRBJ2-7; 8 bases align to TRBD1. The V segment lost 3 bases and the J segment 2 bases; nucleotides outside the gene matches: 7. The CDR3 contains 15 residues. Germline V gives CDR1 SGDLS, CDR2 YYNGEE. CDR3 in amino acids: CASSAGQGTTYEQYF. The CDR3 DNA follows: TGTGCCAGCAGCGCCGGACAGGGCACAACCTACGAGCAGTACTTC. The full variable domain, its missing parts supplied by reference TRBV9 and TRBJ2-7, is DSGVTQTPKHLITATGQRVTLRCSPRSGDLSVYWYQQSLDQGLQFLIQYYNGEERAKGNILERFSAQQFPDLHSELNLSSLELGDSALYFCASSAGQGTTYEQYFGPGTRLTVT.

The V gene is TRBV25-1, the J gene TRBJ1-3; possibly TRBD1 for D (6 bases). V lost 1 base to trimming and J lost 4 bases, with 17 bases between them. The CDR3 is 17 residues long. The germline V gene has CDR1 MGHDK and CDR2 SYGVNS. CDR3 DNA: TGTGCCAGCAGTGAATTGCAGCCGTACAGGGAAGGAAACACCATATATTTT. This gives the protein CASSELQPYREGNTIYF.

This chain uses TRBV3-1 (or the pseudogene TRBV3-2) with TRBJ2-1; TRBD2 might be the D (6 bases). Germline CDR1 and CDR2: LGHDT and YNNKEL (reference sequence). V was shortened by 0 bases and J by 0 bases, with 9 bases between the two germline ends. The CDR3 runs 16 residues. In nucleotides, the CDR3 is TGTGCCAGCAGCCAAGATTGGGGGGACTCCTACAATGAGCAGTTCTTC. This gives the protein CASSQDWGDSYNEQFF.

The CDR3 region is CASSASGGRYEQYF. In DNA form, the CDR3 reads TGTGCCAGCAGCGCCTCGGGGGGCCGCTACGAGCAGTACTTC. This chain connects TRBV9 to TRBJ2-7, with a tentative D call TRBD2 (7 bases). This CDR3 region has 14 residues. The germline gives CDR1 SGDLS, CDR2 YYNGEE. V lost 3 bases and J 3 bases, leaving 13 bases between the germline ends. Filled out from reference TRBV9 and TRBJ2-7, the complete variable domain reads DSGVTQTPKHLITATGQRVTLRCSPRSGDLSVYWYQQSLDQGLQFLIQYYNGEERAKGNILERFSAQQFPDLHSELNLSSLELGDSALYFCASSASGGRYEQYFGPGTRLTVT.

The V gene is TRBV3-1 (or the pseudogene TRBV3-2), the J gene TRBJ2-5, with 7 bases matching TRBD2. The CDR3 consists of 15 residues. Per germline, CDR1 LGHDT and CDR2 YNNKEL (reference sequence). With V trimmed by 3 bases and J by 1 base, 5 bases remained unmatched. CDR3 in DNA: TGTGCCAGCAGCCAGGAGGGAGGGCGCCAAGAGACCCAGTACTTC. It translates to CASSQEGGRQETQYF.

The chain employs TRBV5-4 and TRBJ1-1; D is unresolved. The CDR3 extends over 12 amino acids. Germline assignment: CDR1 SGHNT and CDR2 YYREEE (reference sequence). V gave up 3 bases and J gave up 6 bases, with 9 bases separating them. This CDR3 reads CASSSPGSEAFF. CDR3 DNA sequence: TGTGCCAGCAGCTCCCCCGGGTCTGAAGCTTTCTTT.

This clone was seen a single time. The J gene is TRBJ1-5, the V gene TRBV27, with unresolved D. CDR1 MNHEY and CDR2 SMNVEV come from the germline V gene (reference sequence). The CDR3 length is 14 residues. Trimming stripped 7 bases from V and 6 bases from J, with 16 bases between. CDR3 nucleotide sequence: TGTGCCAGCAAAGAGGCAAAAGGCGCTCAGCCCCAGCATTTT. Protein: CASKEAKGAQPQHF.

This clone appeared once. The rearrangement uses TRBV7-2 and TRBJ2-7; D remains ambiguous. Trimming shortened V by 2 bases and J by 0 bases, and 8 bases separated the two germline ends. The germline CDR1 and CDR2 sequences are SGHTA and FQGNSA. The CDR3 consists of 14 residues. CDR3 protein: CASSLNGFSYEQYF. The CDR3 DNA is TGTGCCAGCAGCTTAAACGGTTTCTCCTACGAGCAGTACTTC.

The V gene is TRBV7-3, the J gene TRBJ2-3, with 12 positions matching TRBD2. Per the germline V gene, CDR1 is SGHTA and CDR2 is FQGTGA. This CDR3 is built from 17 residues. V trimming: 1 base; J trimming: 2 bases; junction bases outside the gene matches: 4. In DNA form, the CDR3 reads TGTGCCAGCAGCTTAAAAGGACTAGCGGGGCCCACAGATACGCAGTATTTT. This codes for CASSLKGLAGPTDTQYF.

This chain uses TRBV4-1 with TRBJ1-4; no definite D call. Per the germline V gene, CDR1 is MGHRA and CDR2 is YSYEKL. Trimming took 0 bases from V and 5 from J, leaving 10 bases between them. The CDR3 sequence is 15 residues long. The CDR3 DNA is TGCGCCAGCAGCCAAGATCCGGCAGGCAATGAAAAACTGTTTTTT. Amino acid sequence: CASSQDPAGNEKLFF.

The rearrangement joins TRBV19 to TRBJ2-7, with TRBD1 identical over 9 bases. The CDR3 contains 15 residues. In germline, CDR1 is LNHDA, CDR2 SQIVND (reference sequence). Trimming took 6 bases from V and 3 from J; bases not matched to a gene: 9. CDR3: CASRPQGATFYEQYF. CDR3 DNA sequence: TGTGCCAGTAGGCCACAGGGGGCCACCTTCTACGAGCAGTACTTC.

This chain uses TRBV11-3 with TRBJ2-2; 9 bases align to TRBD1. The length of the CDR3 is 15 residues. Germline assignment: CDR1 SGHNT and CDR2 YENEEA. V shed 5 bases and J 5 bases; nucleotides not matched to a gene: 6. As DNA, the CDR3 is TGTGCCAGCAGCCACCGGGACAGGGAGACCGGGGAGCTGTTTTTT. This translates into CASSHRDRETGELFF.

The DNA of the CDR3 is TGTGCCAGCAGCTTCGGTTTGGCCGGGGAGCTGTTTTTT. It yields the protein CASSFGLAGELFF. The V call is TRBV7-2, the J call TRBJ2-2; no reliable D call. This CDR3 is built from 13 residues. The germline gives CDR1 SGHTA, CDR2 FQGNSA. Deletions cut 3 bases from V and 6 bases from J, with 8 bases between.

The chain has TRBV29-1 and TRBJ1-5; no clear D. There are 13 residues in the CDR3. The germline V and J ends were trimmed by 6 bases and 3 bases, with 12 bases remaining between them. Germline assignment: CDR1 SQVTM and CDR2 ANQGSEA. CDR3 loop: CSVRGLLNQPQHF. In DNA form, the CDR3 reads TGCAGCGTCCGAGGCCTACTCAATCAGCCCCAGCATTTT.

CDR3 amino acids: CARGTGWSTDTQYF. Written as DNA, the CDR3 is TGTGCCAGAGGGACAGGGTGGAGCACAGATACGCAGTATTTT. V usage is TRBV6-5 and J usage is TRBJ2-3, with 9 bases matching TRBD1. Germline lookup yields CDR1 MNHEY and CDR2 SVGAGI. J gave up 0 bases and V 9 bases, and 4 bases lay outside the gene matches. CDR3 size: 14 residues.

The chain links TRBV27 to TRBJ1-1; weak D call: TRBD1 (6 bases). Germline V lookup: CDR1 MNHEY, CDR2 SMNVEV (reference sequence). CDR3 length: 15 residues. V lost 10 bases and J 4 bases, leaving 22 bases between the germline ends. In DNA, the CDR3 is TGTGCCACCCAACCGGGGGGCTCAGGTGGCACTGAAGCTTTCTTT. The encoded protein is CATQPGGSGGTEAFF.

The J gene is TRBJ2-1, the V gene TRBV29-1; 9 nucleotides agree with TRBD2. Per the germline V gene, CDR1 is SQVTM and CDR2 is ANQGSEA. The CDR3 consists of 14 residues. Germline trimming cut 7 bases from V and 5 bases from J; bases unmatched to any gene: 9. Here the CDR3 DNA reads TGCAGCGCTTTCGCGGGGGGGTACGACAATGAGCAGTTCTTC. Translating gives CSAFAGGYDNEQFF.

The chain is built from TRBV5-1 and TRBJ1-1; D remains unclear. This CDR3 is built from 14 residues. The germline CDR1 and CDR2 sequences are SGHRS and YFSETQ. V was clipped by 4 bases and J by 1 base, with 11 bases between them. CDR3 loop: CASSAEQTNTEAFF. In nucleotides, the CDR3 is TGCGCCAGCAGCGCCGAACAGACGAACACTGAAGCTTTCTTT.

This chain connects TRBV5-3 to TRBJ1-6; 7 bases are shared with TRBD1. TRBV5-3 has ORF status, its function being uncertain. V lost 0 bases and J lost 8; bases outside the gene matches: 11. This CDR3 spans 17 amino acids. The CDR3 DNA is TGTGCCAGAAGCTTGGAAGTCCTGACAGGGAGGCATTCACCCCTCCACTTT. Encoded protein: CARSLEVLTGRHSPLHF.

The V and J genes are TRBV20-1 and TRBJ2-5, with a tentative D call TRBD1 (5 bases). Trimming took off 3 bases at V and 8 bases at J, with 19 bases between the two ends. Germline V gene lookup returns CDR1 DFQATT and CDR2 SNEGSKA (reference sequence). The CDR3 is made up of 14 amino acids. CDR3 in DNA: TGCAGTGCTAGTAGGGGCAGAAACCCAAGTACCCAGTACTTC. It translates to CSASRGRNPSTQYF.

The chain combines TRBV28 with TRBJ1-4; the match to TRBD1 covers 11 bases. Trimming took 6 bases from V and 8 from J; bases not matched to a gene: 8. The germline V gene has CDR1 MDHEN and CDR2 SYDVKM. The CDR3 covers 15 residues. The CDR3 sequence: CASSTAGQGGEKLFF. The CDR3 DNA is TGTGCCAGCAGCACGGCGGGACAGGGGGGGGAAAAACTGTTTTTT.

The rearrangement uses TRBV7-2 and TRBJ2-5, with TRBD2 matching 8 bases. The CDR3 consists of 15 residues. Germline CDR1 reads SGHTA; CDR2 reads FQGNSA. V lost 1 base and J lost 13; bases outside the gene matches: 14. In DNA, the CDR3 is TGTGCCAGCAGCTTAGGGCCCGGATCGGGGGGGCCGCCGTACTTC. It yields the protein CASSLGPGSGGPPYF. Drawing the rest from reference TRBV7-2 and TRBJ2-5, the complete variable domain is GAGVSQSPSNKVTEKGKDVELRCDPISGHTALYWYRQSLGQGLEFLIYFQGNSAPDKSGLPSDRFSAERTGGSVSTLTIQRTQQEDSAVYLCASSLGPGSGGPPYFGPGTRLLVL.

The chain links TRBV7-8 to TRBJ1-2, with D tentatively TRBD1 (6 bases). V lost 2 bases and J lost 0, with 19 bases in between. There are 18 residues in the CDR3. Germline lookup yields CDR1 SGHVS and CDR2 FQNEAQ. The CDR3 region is CASSLYSRWDTSNYGYTF. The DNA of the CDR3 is TGTGCCAGCAGCTTATACTCCCGGTGGGACACTTCTAACTATGGCTACACCTTC.

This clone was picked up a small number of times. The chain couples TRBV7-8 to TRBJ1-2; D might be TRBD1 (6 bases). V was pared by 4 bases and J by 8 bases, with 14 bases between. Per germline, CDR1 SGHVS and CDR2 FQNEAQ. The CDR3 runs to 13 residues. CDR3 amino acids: CASSSTGLGGYTF. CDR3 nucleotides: TGTGCCAGCAGCTCCACAGGGTTGGGAGGCTACACCTTC.

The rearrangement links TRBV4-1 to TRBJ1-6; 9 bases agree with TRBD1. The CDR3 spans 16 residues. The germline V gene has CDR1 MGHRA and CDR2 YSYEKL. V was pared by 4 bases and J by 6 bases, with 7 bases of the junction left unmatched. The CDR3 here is CASSRPPGQGNSPLHF. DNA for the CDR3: TGCGCCAGCAGCCGACCTCCGGGACAGGGTAATTCACCCCTCCACTTT.